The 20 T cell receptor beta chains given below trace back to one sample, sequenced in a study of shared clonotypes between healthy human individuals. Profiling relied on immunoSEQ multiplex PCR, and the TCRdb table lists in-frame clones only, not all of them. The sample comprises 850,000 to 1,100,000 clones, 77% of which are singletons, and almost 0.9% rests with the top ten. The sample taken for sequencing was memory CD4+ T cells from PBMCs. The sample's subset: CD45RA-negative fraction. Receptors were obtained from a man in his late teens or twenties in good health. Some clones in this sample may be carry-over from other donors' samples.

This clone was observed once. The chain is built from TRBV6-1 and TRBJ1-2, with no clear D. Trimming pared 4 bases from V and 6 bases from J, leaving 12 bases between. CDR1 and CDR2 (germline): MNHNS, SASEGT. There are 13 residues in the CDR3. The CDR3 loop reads CASSVSGKDGYTF. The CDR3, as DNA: TGTGCCAGCAGTGTAAGCGGGAAGGATGGCTACACCTTC.

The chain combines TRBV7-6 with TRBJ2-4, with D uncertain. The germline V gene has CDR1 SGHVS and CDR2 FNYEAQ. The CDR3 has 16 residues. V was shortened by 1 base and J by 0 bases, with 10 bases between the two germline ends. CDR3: CASSLESSAAKNIQYF. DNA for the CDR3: TGTGCCAGCAGCTTAGAGTCCAGCGCAGCCAAAAACATTCAGTACTTC.

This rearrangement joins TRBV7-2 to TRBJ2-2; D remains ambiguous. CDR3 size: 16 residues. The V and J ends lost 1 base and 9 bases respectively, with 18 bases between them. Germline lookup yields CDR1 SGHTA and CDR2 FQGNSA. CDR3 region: CASSLDGGLGTRELFF. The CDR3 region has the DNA TGTGCCAGCAGCTTAGACGGTGGCTTGGGTACCCGGGAGCTGTTTTTT.

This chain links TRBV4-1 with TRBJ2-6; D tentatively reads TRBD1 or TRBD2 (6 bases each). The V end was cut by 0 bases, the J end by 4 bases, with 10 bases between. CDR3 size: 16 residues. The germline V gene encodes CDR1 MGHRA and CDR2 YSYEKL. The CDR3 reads CASSQERGLGANVLTF. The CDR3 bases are TGCGCCAGCAGCCAAGAACGGGGGCTGGGGGCCAACGTCCTGACTTTC.

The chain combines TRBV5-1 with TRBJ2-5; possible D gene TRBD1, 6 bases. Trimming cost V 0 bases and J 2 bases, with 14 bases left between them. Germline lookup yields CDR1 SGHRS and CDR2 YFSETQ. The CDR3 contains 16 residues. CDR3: CASSLEGRGGQETQYF. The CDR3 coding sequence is TGCGCCAGCAGCTTGGAGGGGCGAGGGGGACAAGAGACCCAGTACTTC.

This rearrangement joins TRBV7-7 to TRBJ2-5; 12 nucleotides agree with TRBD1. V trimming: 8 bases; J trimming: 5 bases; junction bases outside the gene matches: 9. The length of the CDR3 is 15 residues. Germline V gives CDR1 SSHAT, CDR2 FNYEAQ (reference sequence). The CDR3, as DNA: TGTGCCAGCTCGACCGGGACAGGGGGCGGGGAGACCCAGTACTTC. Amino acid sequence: CASSTGTGGGETQYF.

This chain's CDR3 is CASSQDRRGWGTGELFF. CDR3 coding DNA: TGTGCCAGCAGCCAAGATAGGCGTGGTTGGGGCACCGGGGAGCTGTTTTTT. The J gene is TRBJ2-2, the V gene TRBV4-2; D unresolved. V was trimmed by 0 bases and J by 4 bases, leaving 15 bases between them. The CDR3 runs to 17 residues. Germline lookup yields CDR1 LGHNA and CDR2 YNFKEQ.

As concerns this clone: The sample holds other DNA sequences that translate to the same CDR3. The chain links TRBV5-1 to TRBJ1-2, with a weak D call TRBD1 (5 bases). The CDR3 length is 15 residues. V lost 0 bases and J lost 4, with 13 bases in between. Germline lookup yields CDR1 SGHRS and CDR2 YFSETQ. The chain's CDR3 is CASSLGRQGLYGYTF. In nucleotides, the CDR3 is TGCGCCAGCAGCTTGGGCCGGCAGGGCCTCTATGGCTACACCTTC.

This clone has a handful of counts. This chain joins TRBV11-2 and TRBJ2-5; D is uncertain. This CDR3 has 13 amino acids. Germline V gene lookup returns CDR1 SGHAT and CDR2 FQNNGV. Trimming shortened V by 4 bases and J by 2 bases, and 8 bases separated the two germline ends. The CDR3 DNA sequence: TGTGCCAGCAGCTCGATCAGTCAAGAGACCCAGTACTTC. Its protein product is CASSSISQETQYF.

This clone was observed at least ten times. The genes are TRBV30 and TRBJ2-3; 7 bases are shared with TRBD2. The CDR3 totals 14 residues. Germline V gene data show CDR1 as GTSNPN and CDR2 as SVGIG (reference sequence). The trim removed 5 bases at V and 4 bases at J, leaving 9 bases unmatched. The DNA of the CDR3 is TGTGCCTGGGATAGCGGGTTTGCCCCAGATACGCAGTATTTT. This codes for CAWDSGFAPDTQYF.

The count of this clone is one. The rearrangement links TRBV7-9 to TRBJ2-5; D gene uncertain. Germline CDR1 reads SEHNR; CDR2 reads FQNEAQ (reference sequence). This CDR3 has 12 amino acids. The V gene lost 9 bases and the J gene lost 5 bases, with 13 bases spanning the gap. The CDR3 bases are TGTGCCAGTTCTATTGGGTCGGAGACCCAGTACTTC. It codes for CASSIGSETQYF.

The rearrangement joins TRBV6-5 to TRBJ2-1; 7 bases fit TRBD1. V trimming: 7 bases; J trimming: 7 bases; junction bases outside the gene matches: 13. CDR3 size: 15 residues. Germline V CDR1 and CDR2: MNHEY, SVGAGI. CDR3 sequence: CASKTMGQSINEQFF. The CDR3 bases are TGTGCCAGCAAAACTATGGGACAGTCTATTAATGAGCAGTTCTTC.

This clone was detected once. In DNA, the CDR3 is TGTGCCAGCAGCGGAACCTTTATAGCGGGAGTAGGAGAGACCCAGTACTTC. Amino acid sequence: CASSGTFIAGVGETQYF. The chain combines TRBV9 with TRBJ2-5; 9 bases match TRBD2. Germline CDR1 is SGDLS and CDR2 is YYNGEE. V trimming: 3 bases; J trimming: 4 bases; junction bases outside the gene matches: 13. The CDR3 spans 17 residues. Full variable domain (remainder filled in from reference TRBV9 and TRBJ2-5): DSGVTQTPKHLITATGQRVTLRCSPRSGDLSVYWYQQSLDQGLQFLIQYYNGEERAKGNILERFSAQQFPDLHSELNLSSLELGDSALYFCASSGTFIAGVGETQYFGPGTRLLVL.

This CDR3 is CASLPGGQIYNEQFF. The CDR3 DNA sequence: TGTGCCAGCCTCCCGGGGGGGCAGATCTACAATGAGCAGTTCTTC. V gene TRBV28 combines with J gene TRBJ2-1; 8 nucleotides line up with TRBD2. CDR1 and CDR2 from the germline V gene are MDHEN and SYDVKM. The CDR3 consists of 15 residues. V lost 8 bases to trimming and J lost 3 bases; unmatched junction nucleotides: 9.

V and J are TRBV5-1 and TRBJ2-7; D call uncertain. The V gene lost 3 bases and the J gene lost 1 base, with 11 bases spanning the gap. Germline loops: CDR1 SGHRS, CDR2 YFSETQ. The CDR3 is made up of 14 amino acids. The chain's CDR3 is CASSWTPWSYEQYF. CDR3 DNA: TGCGCCAGCAGCTGGACCCCGTGGTCCTACGAGCAGTACTTC.

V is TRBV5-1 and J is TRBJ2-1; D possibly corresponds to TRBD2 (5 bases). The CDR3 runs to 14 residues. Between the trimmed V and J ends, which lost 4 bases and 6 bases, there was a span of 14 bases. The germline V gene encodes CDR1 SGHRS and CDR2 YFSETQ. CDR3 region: CASSHERVRNEQFF. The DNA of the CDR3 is TGCGCCAGCAGCCATGAGAGGGTGCGCAATGAGCAGTTCTTC. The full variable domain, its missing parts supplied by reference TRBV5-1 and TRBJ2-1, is KAGVTQTPRYLIKTRGQQVTLSCSPISGHRSVSWYQQTPGQGLQFLFEYFSETQRNKGNFPGRFSGRQFSNSRSEMNVSTLELGDSALYLCASSHERVRNEQFFGPGTRLTVL.

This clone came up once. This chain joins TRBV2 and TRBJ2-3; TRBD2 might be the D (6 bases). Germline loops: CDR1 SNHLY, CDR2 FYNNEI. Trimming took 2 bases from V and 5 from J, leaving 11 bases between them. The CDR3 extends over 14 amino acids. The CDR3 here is CASSERAGRDTQYF. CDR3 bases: TGTGCCAGCAGTGAAAGGGCGGGGAGAGATACGCAGTATTTT. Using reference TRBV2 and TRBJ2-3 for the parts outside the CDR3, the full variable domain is EPEVTQTPSHQVTQMGQEVILRCVPISNHLYFYWYRQILGQKVEFLVSFYNNEISEKSEIFDDQFSVERPDGSNFTLKIRSTKLEDSAMYFCASSERAGRDTQYFGPGTRLTVL.

CDR3: CASSPTAEGNTIYF. The DNA of the CDR3 is TGTGCCAGCTCACCGACGGCGGAGGGAAACACCATATATTTT. This chain uses TRBV18 with TRBJ1-3; D not certain. V lost 3 bases and J 4 bases, leaving 10 bases between the germline ends. Germline V gene lookup returns CDR1 KGHSH and CDR2 LQKENI. The CDR3 is made up of 14 amino acids.

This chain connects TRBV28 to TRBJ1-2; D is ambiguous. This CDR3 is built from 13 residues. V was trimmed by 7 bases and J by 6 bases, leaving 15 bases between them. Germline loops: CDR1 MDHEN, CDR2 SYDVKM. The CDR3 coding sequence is TGTGCCAGCACGAACCTTCCGTTCGATGGCTACACCTTC. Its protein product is CASTNLPFDGYTF.

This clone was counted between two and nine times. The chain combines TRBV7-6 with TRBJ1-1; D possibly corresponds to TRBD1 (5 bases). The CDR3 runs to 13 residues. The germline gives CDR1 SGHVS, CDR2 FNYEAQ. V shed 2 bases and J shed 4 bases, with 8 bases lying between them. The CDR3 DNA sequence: TGTGCCAGCAGCTTACAGGGTGGCACTGAAGCTTTCTTT. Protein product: CASSLQGGTEAFF.